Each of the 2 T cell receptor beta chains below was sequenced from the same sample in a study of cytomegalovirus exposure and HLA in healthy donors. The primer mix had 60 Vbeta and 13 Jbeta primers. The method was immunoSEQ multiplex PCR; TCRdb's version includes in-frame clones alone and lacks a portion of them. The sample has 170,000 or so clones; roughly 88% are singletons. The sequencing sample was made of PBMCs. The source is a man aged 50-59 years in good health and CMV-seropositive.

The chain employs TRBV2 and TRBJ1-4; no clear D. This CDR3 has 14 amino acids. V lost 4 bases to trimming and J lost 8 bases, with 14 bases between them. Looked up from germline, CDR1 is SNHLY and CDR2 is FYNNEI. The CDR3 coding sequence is TGTGCCAGCAGTGTGTGGGATAGCGGGGAAAAACTGTTTTTT. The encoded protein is CASSVWDSGEKLFF.

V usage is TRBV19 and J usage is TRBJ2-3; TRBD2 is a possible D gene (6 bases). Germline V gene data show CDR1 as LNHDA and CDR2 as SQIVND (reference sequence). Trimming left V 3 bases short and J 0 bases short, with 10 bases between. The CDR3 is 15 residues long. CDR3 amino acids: CASSMGGGSTDTQYF. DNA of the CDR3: TGTGCCAGTAGTATGGGAGGCGGGAGCACAGATACGCAGTATTTT.